The 26 T cell receptor beta chains in this list originate from one sample, sequenced in a study of vaccination effects on CD4 cells after COVID-19. Produced via immunoSEQ multiplex PCR; TCRdb's table is partial and in-frame only. The repertoire holds more than 40,000 clones, with around 80% as singletons. For these TCRs, the target antigens are not known. Viral peptide pool expansion of antigen-specific CD4+ T cells preceded sequencing in the ViraFEST assay. Following culture for about 11 days, CD4+ T cells were isolated. The study found no prior SARS-CoV-2 infection in the vaccine recipients, who tested negative for nucleocapsid antibodies. The sample consisted of CD4+ T cells from PBMCs cultured with SARS-CoV-2 spike peptides, taken before COVID-19 vaccination. The receptors were sampled from a human donor who received a COVID-19 vaccine.

The chain combines TRBV4-1 with TRBJ2-5, with TRBD2 matching over 9 bases. The CDR3 sequence is 16 residues long. Germline trimming cut 4 bases from V and 4 bases from J; bases unmatched to any gene: 10. From germline, CDR1 is MGHRA and CDR2 YSYEKL. CDR3 amino acids: CASSPSPLAGSETQYF. In DNA, the CDR3 is TGCGCCAGCAGCCCGTCCCCCCTAGCGGGGTCAGAGACCCAGTACTTC.

The chain is built from TRBV9 and TRBJ2-1; D uncertain. Looked up from germline, CDR1 is SGDLS and CDR2 is YYNGEE. The CDR3 spans 13 residues. Deletions cut 0 bases from V and 8 bases from J, with 9 bases between. CDR3 protein: CASSVATDYEQFF. CDR3 coding DNA: TGTGCCAGCAGCGTAGCTACGGATTATGAGCAGTTCTTC. The complete variable domain, with remaining parts taken from reference TRBV9 and TRBJ2-1, reads DSGVTQTPKHLITATGQRVTLRCSPRSGDLSVYWYQQSLDQGLQFLIQYYNGEERAKGNILERFSAQQFPDLHSELNLSSLELGDSALYFCASSVATDYEQFFGPGTRLTVL.

The chain couples TRBV9 to TRBJ1-1, with D perhaps matching TRBD1 (5 bases). Deletions cut 0 bases from V and 3 bases from J, with 15 bases between. Germline V gene data show CDR1 as SGDLS and CDR2 as YYNGEE. The CDR3 contains 16 residues. CDR3 DNA sequence: TGTGCCAGCAGCGTAGGAATCGGGGAGGGGTACACTGAAGCTTTCTTT. Protein product: CASSVGIGEGYTEAFF.

This chain joins TRBV5-1 and TRBJ1-2, with D tentatively TRBD1 (6 bases). CDR1 SGHRS and CDR2 YFSETQ come from the germline V gene. V lost 0 bases and J 6 bases, leaving 12 bases between the germline ends. This CDR3 contains 14 residues. The DNA for the CDR3 is TGCGCCAGCAGCTTGGCGGGGGCCCTGGATGGCTACACCTTC. Its translation: CASSLAGALDGYTF.

The chain joins TRBV28 to TRBJ1-3; D might be TRBD1 (6 bases). Trimming took off 9 bases at V and 0 bases at J, with 12 bases between the two ends. The CDR3 is 14 amino acids. Germline lookup yields CDR1 MDHEN and CDR2 SYDVKM. The CDR3 loop is CASTTGSSGNTIYF. CDR3 sequence (DNA): TGTGCCAGTACAACAGGGAGCTCTGGAAACACCATATATTTT.

This chain links TRBV30 with TRBJ1-4; D may be TRBD1 (6 bases). CDR1 is GTSNPN and CDR2 is SVGIG in the germline V gene (reference sequence). The V end lost 0 bases, the J end lost 7 bases, and 15 bases lay between the germline ends. The CDR3 loop spans 15 amino acids. This CDR3 reads CAWSVLGTGSEKLFF. As DNA, the CDR3 is TGTGCCTGGAGTGTACTGGGAACAGGGAGTGAAAAACTGTTTTTT.

This sequence joins TRBV18 and TRBJ1-4; D remains ambiguous. The V and J ends lost 2 bases and 8 bases respectively, with 12 bases between them. Germline assignment: CDR1 KGHSH and CDR2 LQKENI. The CDR3 consists of 14 residues. The CDR3 nucleotides read TGTGCCAGCTCACCATCATTAAGCGGGGAAAAACTGTTTTTT. This sequence encodes CASSPSLSGEKLFF.

V is TRBV5-5 and J is TRBJ2-2; a possible D gene is TRBD2 (6 bases). The CDR3 runs to 17 residues. V gave up 4 bases and J gave up 3 bases, with 19 bases separating them. The germline V gene has CDR1 SGHKS and CDR2 YYEKEE (reference sequence). The CDR3 sequence: CASSRVPMAGYTGELFF. DNA of the CDR3: TGTGCCAGCAGCAGGGTCCCGATGGCGGGGTACACCGGGGAGCTGTTTTTT.

This rearrangement joins TRBV11-2 to TRBJ2-7; 12 nucleotides match TRBD2. Germline V CDR1 and CDR2: SGHAT, FQNNGV. This CDR3 is 15 amino acids long. After removal of 1 base from V and 4 bases from J, the junction contained 2 bases not matched to a gene. The DNA for the CDR3 is TGTGCCAGCAGCTTAGGGACTAGCGGGGTATACGAGCAGTACGTC. Its protein is CASSLGTSGVYEQYV.

This clone was detected only a few times. The rearrangement uses TRBV6-5 and TRBJ2-1; D could derive from TRBD1 or TRBD2 (5 bases each). With 10 bases removed from V and 0 bases from J, the gap between germline ends came to 13 bases. CDR1 and CDR2 (germline): MNHEY, SVGAGI. CDR3 length: 14 residues. The CDR3 coding sequence is TGTGCCACCCGTAGCGACAGCTCCTACAATGAGCAGTTCTTC. Amino acid sequence: CATRSDSSYNEQFF.

This chain links TRBV5-6 with TRBJ2-7; no definite D call. Deletions cut 1 base from V and 2 bases from J, with 7 bases between. The CDR3 has 13 amino acids. Germline CDR1 SGHDT, CDR2 YYEEEE. In nucleotides, the CDR3 is TGTGCCAGCAGCTTGAGGGCTACCTACGAGCAGTACGTC. This gives the protein CASSLRATYEQYV.

CDR3 residues: CAWSVVTATEAFF. The DNA of the CDR3 is TGTGCCTGGAGTGTTGTGACAGCAACTGAAGCTTTCTTT. The chain uses TRBV30 and TRBJ1-1; weak D call: TRBD1 (5 bases). This CDR3 region has 13 residues. Germline V CDR1 and CDR2: GTSNPN, SVGIG (reference sequence). V lost 0 bases and J lost 5, with 10 bases in between.

J is TRBJ1-6 and V is TRBV19; D perhaps matches TRBD1 (5 bases). CDR3 length: 16 residues. Deletions cut 3 bases from V and 9 bases from J, with 18 bases between. CDR1 is LNHDA and CDR2 is SQIVND in the germline V gene (reference sequence). The CDR3 coding sequence is TGTGCCAGTAGTATCGGGGCAGTGAACGCAGGTTCACCCCTCCACTTT. This codes for CASSIGAVNAGSPLHF.

The V and J genes are TRBV21-1 and TRBJ2-4; the table's TRBD1 call for D was not verified on the DNA. TRBV21-1 is a listed pseudogene. CDR3 length: 16 amino acids. The CDR3 DNA is TGTGCCAGCAGCAAAGCGCGAGGGGGACAAAAAAACATTCAGTACTTC. Residues: CASSKARGGQKNIQYF.

The rearrangement joins TRBV5-1 to TRBJ1-1; 7 bases fit TRBD1. The junction had 9 bases not matched to a gene; V was cut back by 0 bases and J by 1 base. CDR3 length: 17 residues. Germline V CDR1 and CDR2: SGHRS, YFSETQ. This CDR3 is CASSLVGGGLGNTEAFF. CDR3 DNA: TGCGCCAGCAGCTTGGTTGGAGGGGGCCTGGGGAACACTGAAGCTTTCTTT. Looking up the rest from reference TRBV5-1 and TRBJ1-1 gives the full variable domain: KAGVTQTPRYLIKTRGQQVTLSCSPISGHRSVSWYQQTPGQGLQFLFEYFSETQRNKGNFPGRFSGRQFSNSRSEMNVSTLELGDSALYLCASSLVGGGLGNTEAFFGQGTRLTVV.

This chain connects TRBV2 to TRBJ2-4; D unclear. This CDR3 is 17 amino acids long. From germline, CDR1 is SNHLY and CDR2 FYNNEI. Trimming took 1 base from V and 0 from J, leaving 13 bases between them. For the CDR3, the DNA is TGTGCCAGCAGTGAAGTCCCACCTAGTCTAGCCAAAAACATTCAGTACTTC. Translated, it gives CASSEVPPSLAKNIQYF.

This clone came up once. The chain employs TRBV4-2 and TRBJ1-1; TRBD1 matches at 7 bases. Germline assignment: CDR1 LGHNA and CDR2 YNFKEQ. The CDR3 extends over 18 amino acids. J lost 3 bases, V lost 1 base, and 14 bases had no gene match. CDR3 nucleotides: TGTGCCAGCAGCCAAGGAGGGACAGCCTATGGGGGGTACACTGAAGCTTTCTTT. It encodes CASSQGGTAYGGYTEAFF.

V and J are TRBV11-2 and TRBJ1-6; D possibly corresponds to TRBD1 (5 bases). The CDR3 contains 12 residues. CDR1 is SGHAT, CDR2 FQNNGV, per germline. V gave up 3 bases and J gave up 11 bases, with 8 bases separating them. CDR3 in amino acids: CASSFLGPPLHF. CDR3 bases: TGTGCCAGCAGCTTCTTGGGGCCACCCCTCCACTTT.

A few counts support this clone. This chain's CDR3 is CSAREAAGYTF. CDR3 sequence (DNA): TGCAGTGCTAGAGAGGCAGCCGGCTACACCTTC. The V call is TRBV20-1, the J call TRBJ1-2; no definite D call. The CDR3 totals 11 residues. V was clipped by 0 bases and J by 8 bases, with 7 bases between them. The germline gives CDR1 DFQATT, CDR2 SNEGSKA (reference sequence).

This sequence joins TRBV25-1 and TRBJ2-5; D tentatively reads TRBD1 or TRBD2 (7 bases each). This CDR3 is 14 amino acids long. V was pared by 5 bases and J by 7 bases, with 17 bases between. The germline gives CDR1 MGHDK, CDR2 SYGVNS. CDR3 nucleotide sequence: TGTGCCAGCAGTCAACTCGACAGGGAGGGGACCCAGTACTTC. Translated: CASSQLDREGTQYF.

The chain joins TRBV7-2 to TRBJ2-2; TRBD2 matches 7 bases. The CDR3 has 17 residues. With V trimmed by 5 bases and J by 0 bases, 9 bases remained unmatched. In germline, CDR1 is SGHTA, CDR2 FQGNSA. CDR3 in amino acids: CASSKTLAATNTGELFF. CDR3 DNA sequence: TGTGCCAGCAGCAAGACTCTAGCGGCGACGAACACCGGGGAGCTGTTTTTT.

This sequence joins TRBV28 and TRBJ1-2; D may be TRBD1 (6 bases). The CDR3 is 16 residues long. The ends were cut back, 6 bases at V and 7 bases at J, with 24 bases in the middle. Germline loops: CDR1 MDHEN, CDR2 SYDVKM. The CDR3 sequence: CASRSGNGGSKGGYTF. In DNA, the CDR3 is TGTGCCAGCAGATCTGGAAACGGGGGCTCGAAGGGTGGCTACACCTTC.

V usage is TRBV24-1 and J usage is TRBJ1-1; 10 bases are shared with TRBD1. This CDR3 is built from 14 residues. Trimming took 5 bases from V and 6 from J; bases not matched to a gene: 5. Germline CDR1 KGHDR, CDR2 SFDVKD. The CDR3 DNA is TGTGCCACCAGTGCACCGGGACAGGGGCCTGAAGCTTTCTTT. Protein sequence: CATSAPGQGPEAFF.

This chain connects TRBV10-3 to TRBJ1-5; perhaps TRBD1 as D (6 bases). CDR1 is ENHRY and CDR2 is SYGVKD in the germline V gene. Between the trimmed V and J ends, which lost 2 bases and 0 bases, there was a span of 8 bases. The CDR3 has 15 amino acids. The CDR3 DNA is TGTGCCATCAGTGAGGGGACATATAGCAATCAGCCCCAGCATTTT. Translating gives CAISEGTYSNQPQHF.

This chain joins TRBV2 and TRBJ1-2; 8 bases are shared with TRBD1. Trimming at V came to 4 bases and at J to 8 bases, leaving 3 bases not matched to a gene. Germline V gives CDR1 SNHLY, CDR2 FYNNEI. The CDR3 extends over 12 amino acids. CDR3 residues: CASSGTGRGYTF. The CDR3 coding sequence is TGTGCCAGCAGTGGGACAGGGCGCGGCTACACCTTC. The full variable domain, rest sourced from reference TRBV2 and TRBJ1-2, is EPEVTQTPSHQVTQMGQEVILRCVPISNHLYFYWYRQILGQKVEFLVSFYNNEISEKSEIFDDQFSVERPDGSNFTLKIRSTKLEDSAMYFCASSGTGRGYTFGSGTRLTVV.

The chain uses TRBV12-5 and TRBJ2-5; 7 bases fit TRBD2. The germline V gene has CDR1 LGHNT and CDR2 FRNRAP. The CDR3 runs to 14 residues. The ends lost 7 bases at V and 5 bases at J; junction bases unmatched: 10. CDR3 coding DNA: TGTGCTAGTGCCCCTCGGGGGGTAGGGGAGACCCAGTACTTC. Translating gives CASAPRGVGETQYF. Full variable domain (outside the CDR3, taken from reference TRBV12-5 and TRBJ2-5): DARVTQTPRHKVTEMGQEVTMRCQPILGHNTVFWYRQTMMQGLELLAYFRNRAPLDDSGMPKDRFSAEMPDATLATLKIQPSEPRDSAVYFCASAPRGVGETQYFGPGTRLLVL.